The rows below give T cell receptor beta chains drawn from one sample of a study of shared clonotypes between healthy human individuals. Data came from immunoSEQ multiplex PCR; TCRdb stores just in-frame clones and leaves some out. This sample carries about 2,200,000 clones, roughly 91% of them seen once, and the ten largest clones take roughly 1.7%. What was sequenced was naive CD8+ T cells from PBMCs. The receptors stem from a man aged 18 to 29 in good health. Some clones in this sample may be carry-over from other donors' samples. Both conserved end residues are part of each CDR3. Fields, in order: J gene, clone size, V gene, D gene, CDR3 DNA, CDR3 protein. A D gene is named only where the DNA matches it firmly. The size of a clone is reported for some rows only, either as once, few or many, or as a class for expanded clones.

TRBJ1-3,NA,TRBV4-1,NA,TGCGCCAGCAGCCAAGTTAACAGTTTAGGAAACACCATATATTTT,CASSQVNSLGNTIYF
TRBJ2-5,NA,TRBV27,NA,TGTGCCAGCAGTTTGGTAGTTCAAGAGACCCAGTACTTC,CASSLVVQETQYF
TRBJ2-2,NA,TRBV12-5,TRBD1,TGTGCTAGTGGCACTAGACAGGGCGACACCGGGGAGCTGTTTTTT,CASGTRQGDTGELFF
TRBJ1-4,NA,TRBV21-1,NA,TGTGCCACCTCCCCCGGGACAGGAGAAGAAAAACTGTTTTTT,CATSPGTGEEKLFF
TRBJ2-1,NA,TRBV28,TRBD2,TGTGCCAGCAGCCCTCAGCGGGGACCCTGTGAGCAGTTCTTC,CASSPQRGPCEQFF
TRBJ2-7,NA,TRBV6-6,NA,TGTGCCAGCAGTTACGGGACGGCCCCCTACGAGCAGTACTTC,CASSYGTAPYEQYF
TRBJ2-7,once,TRBV6-6,NA,TGTGCCAGCAGTTACTCCCTACCAGGAAACGAGCAGTACTTC,CASSYSLPGNEQYF
TRBJ2-7,NA,TRBV27,TRBD2,TGTGCCAGCAGTAGTAGCGGGAGGGGTCACGAGCAGTACTTC,CASSSSGRGHEQYF
TRBJ1-2,NA,TRBV7-2,NA,TGTGCCAGCAGCTTAGGGACAGTCTCGGGCTACACCTTC,CASSLGTVSGYTF
TRBJ2-7,NA,TRBV19,NA,TGTGCCAGCGGCGGGACGGACACCTACGAGCAGTACTTC,CASGGTDTYEQYF
TRBJ2-1,NA,TRBV9,NA,TGTGCCAGCAGCGTAGCTTCAGAGCAGTTCTTC,CASSVASEQFF
TRBJ2-7,NA,TRBV14,NA,TGTGCCAGCAGCCAAGATCGATCCGGGACCTACGAGCAGTACTTC,CASSQDRSGTYEQYF
TRBJ1-5,NA,TRBV28,TRBD1,TGTGCCAGCAGTTTCGGGACAGGGTACAATCAGCCCCAGCATTTT,CASSFGTGYNQPQHF
TRBJ2-1,NA,TRBV25-1,TRBD2,TGTGCCAGCAGTAGCGGGAGGGGGAATGAGCAGTTCTTC,CASSSGRGNEQFF
TRBJ1-1,NA,TRBV19,NA,TGTGCCAGTAGTATCCCGGGCACTGAAGCTTTCTTT,CASSIPGTEAFF
TRBJ2-7,NA,TRBV5-6,NA,TGTGCCAGCAGCTTGATGGGGAACGAGCAGTACTTC,CASSLMGNEQYF
TRBJ2-2,NA,TRBV10-3,NA,TGTGCCATCTCTCCACTCAGCGGGGAGCTGTTTTTT,CAISPLSGELFF
TRBJ2-7,NA,TRBV28,TRBD1,TGTGCCAGCAGGGCTGTACCGCGGACAGGGGACGAGCAGTACTTC,CASRAVPRTGDEQYF
TRBJ2-3,NA,TRBV27,NA,TGTGCCAGCAGTTTCCAACTAGCTGTAGACCCAGATACGCAGTATTTT,CASSFQLAVDPDTQYF
TRBJ1-4,once,TRBV9,NA,TGTGCCAGCAGCCCCTTCCCCCCAGGGGATCGAGAAAAACTGTTTTTT,CASSPFPPGDREKLFF
TRBJ2-1,NA,TRBV27,NA,TGTGCCAGCAGTTTCGTGGCTAGCCCCCACAATGAGCAGTTCTTC,CASSFVASPHNEQFF
TRBJ1-4,once,TRBV9,NA,TGTGCCAGCAGCCCTCAGGCAACTAATGAAAAACTGTTTTTT,CASSPQATNEKLFF
TRBJ1-4,NA,TRBV5-5,TRBD1,TGTGCCAGCAGCCCCTGGACAGGAAGACATGAAAAACTGTTTTTT,CASSPWTGRHEKLFF
TRBJ2-4,NA,TRBV7-9,TRBD1,TGTGCCAGCAGCCCATGGGACAGGGAAACTAACATTCAGTACTTC,CASSPWDRETNIQYF